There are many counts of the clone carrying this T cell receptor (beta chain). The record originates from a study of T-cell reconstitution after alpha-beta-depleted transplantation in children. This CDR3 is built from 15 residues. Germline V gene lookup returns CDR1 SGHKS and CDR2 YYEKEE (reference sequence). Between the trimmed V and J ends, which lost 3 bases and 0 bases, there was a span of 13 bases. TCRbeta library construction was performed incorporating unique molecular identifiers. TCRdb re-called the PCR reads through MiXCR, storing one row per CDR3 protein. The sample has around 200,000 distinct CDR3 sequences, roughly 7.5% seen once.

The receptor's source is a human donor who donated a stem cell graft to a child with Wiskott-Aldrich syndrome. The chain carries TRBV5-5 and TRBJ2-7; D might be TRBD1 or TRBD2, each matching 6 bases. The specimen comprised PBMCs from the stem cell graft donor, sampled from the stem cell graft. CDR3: CASSWRGQSSYEQYF. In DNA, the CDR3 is TGTGCCAGCAGCTGGAGGGGACAAAGCTCCTACGAGCAGTACTTC. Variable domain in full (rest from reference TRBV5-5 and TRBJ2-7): DAGVTQSPTHLIKTRGQQVTLRCSPISGHKSVSWYQQVLGQGPQFIFQYYEKEERGRGNFPDRFSARQFPNYSSELNVNALLLGDSALYLCASSWRGQSSYEQYFGPGTRLTVT.